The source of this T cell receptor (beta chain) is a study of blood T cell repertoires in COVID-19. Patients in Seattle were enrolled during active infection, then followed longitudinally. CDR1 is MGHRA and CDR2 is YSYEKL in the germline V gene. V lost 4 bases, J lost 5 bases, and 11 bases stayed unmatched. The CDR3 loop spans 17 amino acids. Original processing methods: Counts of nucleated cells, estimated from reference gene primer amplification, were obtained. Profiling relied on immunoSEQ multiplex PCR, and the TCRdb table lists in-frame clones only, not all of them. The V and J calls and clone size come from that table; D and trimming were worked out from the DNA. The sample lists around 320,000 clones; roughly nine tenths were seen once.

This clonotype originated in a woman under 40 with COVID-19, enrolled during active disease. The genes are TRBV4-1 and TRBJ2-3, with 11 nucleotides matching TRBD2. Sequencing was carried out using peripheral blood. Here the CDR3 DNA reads TGCGCCAGCAGCCGAGCTTTGGGGACTAGCGGTATAGATACGCAGTATTTT. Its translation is CASSRALGTSGIDTQYF.